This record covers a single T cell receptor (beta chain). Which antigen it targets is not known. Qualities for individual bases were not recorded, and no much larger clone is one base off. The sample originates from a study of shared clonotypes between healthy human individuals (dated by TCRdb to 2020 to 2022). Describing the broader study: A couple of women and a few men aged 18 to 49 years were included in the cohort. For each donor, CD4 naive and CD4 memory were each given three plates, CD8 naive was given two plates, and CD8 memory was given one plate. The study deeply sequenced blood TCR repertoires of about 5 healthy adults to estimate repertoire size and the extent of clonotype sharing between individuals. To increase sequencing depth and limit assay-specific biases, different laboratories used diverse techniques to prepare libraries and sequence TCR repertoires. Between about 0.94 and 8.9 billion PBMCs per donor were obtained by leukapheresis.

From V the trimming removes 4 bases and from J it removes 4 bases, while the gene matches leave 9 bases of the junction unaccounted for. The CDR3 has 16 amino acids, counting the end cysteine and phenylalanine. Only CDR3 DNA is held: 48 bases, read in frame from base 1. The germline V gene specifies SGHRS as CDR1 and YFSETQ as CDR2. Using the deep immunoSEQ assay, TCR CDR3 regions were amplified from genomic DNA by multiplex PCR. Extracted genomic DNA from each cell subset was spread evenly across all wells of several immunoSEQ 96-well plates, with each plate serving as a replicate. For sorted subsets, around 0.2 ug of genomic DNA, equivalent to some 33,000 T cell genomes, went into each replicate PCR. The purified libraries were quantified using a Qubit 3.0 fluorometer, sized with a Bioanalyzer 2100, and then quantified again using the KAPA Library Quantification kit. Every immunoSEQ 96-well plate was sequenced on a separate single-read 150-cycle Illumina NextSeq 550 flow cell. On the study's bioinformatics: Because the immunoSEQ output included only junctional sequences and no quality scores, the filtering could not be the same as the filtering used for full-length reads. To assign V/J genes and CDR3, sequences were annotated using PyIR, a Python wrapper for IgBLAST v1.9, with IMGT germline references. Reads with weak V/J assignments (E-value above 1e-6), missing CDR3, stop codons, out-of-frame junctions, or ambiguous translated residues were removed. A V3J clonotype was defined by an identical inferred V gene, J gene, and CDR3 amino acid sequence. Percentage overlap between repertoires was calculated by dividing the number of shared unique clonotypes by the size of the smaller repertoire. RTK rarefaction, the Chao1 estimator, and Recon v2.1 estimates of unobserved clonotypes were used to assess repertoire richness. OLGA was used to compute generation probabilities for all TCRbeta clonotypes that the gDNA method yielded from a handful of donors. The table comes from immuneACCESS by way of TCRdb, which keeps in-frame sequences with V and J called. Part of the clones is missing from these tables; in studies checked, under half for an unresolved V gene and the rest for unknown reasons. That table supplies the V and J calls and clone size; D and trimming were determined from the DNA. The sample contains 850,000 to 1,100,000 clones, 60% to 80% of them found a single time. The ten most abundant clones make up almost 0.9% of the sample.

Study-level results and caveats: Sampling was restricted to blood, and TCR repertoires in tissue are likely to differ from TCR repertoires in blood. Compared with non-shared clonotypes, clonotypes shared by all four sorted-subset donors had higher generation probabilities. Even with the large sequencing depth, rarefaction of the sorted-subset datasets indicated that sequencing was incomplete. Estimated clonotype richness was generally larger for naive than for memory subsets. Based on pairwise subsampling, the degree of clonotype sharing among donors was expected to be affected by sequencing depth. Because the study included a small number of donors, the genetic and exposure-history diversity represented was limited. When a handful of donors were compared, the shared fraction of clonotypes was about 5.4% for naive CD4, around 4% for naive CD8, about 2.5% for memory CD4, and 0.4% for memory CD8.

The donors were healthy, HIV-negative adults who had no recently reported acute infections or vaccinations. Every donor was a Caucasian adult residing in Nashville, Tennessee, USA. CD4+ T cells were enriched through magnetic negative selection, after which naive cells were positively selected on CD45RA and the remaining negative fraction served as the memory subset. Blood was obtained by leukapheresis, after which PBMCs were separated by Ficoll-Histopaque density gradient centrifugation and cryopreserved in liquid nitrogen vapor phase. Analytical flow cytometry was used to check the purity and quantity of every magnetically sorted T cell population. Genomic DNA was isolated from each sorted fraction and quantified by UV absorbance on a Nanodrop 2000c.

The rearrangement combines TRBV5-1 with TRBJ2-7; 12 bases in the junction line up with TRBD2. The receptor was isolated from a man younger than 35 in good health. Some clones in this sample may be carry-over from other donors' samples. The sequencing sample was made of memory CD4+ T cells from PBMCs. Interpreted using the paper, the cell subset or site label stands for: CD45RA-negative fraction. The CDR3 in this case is CASSPNPSGRVYEQYF. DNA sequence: TGCGCCAGCAGCCCGAACCCTAGCGGGAGGGTGTACGAGCAGTACTTC. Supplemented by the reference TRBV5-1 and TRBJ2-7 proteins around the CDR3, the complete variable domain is KAGVTQTPRYLIKTRGQQVTLSCSPISGHRSVSWYQQTPGQGLQFLFEYFSETQRNKGNFPGRFSGRQFSNSRSEMNVSTLELGDSALYLCASSPNPSGRVYEQYFGPGTRLTVT.